A single sample is the source of the 6 T cell receptor beta chains below, sequenced in a study of blood T cell repertoires in COVID-19 (TCRdb year 2020). The method behind the library was the immunoSEQ multiplex PCR assay. TCRdb provides this immuneACCESS table in a form limited to in-frame rearrangements. Some clones are lacking; in checked studies, under half of them reflect an unresolved V gene, and why the rest are absent is not known. Across this sample there are some 190,000 clones, with less than 90% seen only once. Approximately 1% of the sample is held by the ten biggest clonotypes. The material sequenced was peripheral blood. These receptors originate from a man aged 30-40 years with acute or convalescent COVID-19.

The chain employs TRBV7-8 and TRBJ1-5, with D perhaps matching TRBD1 (6 bases). The V end was cut by 7 bases, the J end by 0 bases, with 10 bases between. The germline gives CDR1 SGHVS, CDR2 FQNEAQ. There are 14 residues in the CDR3. The CDR3 protein is CASNGGISNQPQHF. In nucleotides, the CDR3 is TGTGCCAGCAATGGGGGCATTAGCAATCAGCCCCAGCATTTT.

The chain combines TRBV5-1 with TRBJ2-2; TRBD2 matches 10 bases. Losses at the gene ends were 1 base for V and 0 bases for J; bases not matched to a gene: 12. The CDR3 has 20 residues. The germline V gene has CDR1 SGHRS and CDR2 YFSETQ. The CDR3 coding sequence is TGCGCCAGCAGCTTGTCAAGCCAATCTAGCGGGGGATCGAACACCGGGGAGCTGTTTTTT. This sequence encodes CASSLSSQSSGGSNTGELFF. Full variable domain (remainder filled in from reference TRBV5-1 and TRBJ2-2): KAGVTQTPRYLIKTRGQQVTLSCSPISGHRSVSWYQQTPGQGLQFLFEYFSETQRNKGNFPGRFSGRQFSNSRSEMNVSTLELGDSALYLCASSLSSQSSGGSNTGELFFGEGSRLTVL.

J is TRBJ1-5 and V is TRBV28; no definite D call. The CDR3 totals 16 residues. Trimming removed 3 bases at V and 3 bases at J, with 15 bases between. In germline, CDR1 is MDHEN, CDR2 SYDVKM. The CDR3 DNA sequence: TGTGCCAGCAGTTTTGGGAATCGGGGTTTCAATCAGCCCCAGCATTTT. Protein: CASSFGNRGFNQPQHF.

The chain recombines TRBV28 with TRBJ2-7; 8 bases line up with TRBD1. The CDR3 loop spans 14 amino acids. Unmatched junction bases numbered 11, after V lost 7 bases and J lost 6 bases. Germline V gene lookup returns CDR1 MDHEN and CDR2 SYDVKM. The CDR3 nucleotides read TGTGCCAGCATATCAGGGGGCGTATTACCCGAGCAGTACTTC. Its translation: CASISGGVLPEQYF.

The chain carries TRBV5-1 and TRBJ2-5; weak D call: TRBD2 (6 bases). Looked up from germline, CDR1 is SGHRS and CDR2 is YFSETQ. The ends were cut back, 2 bases at V and 5 bases at J, with 7 bases in the middle. CDR3 length: 12 amino acids. CDR3 residues: CASSFGRETQYF. DNA for the CDR3: TGCGCCAGCAGCTTTGGGAGGGAGACCCAGTACTTC.

V usage is TRBV6-1 and J usage is TRBJ1-2; D gene ambiguous. CDR1 is MNHNS, CDR2 SASEGT, per germline. The germline V and J ends were trimmed by 0 bases and 1 base, with 9 bases remaining between them. CDR3 size: 15 residues. In DNA, the CDR3 is TGTGCCAGCAGTGAAGCGGCCCGTCTTAACTATGGCTACACCTTC. Encoded protein: CASSEAARLNYGYTF.